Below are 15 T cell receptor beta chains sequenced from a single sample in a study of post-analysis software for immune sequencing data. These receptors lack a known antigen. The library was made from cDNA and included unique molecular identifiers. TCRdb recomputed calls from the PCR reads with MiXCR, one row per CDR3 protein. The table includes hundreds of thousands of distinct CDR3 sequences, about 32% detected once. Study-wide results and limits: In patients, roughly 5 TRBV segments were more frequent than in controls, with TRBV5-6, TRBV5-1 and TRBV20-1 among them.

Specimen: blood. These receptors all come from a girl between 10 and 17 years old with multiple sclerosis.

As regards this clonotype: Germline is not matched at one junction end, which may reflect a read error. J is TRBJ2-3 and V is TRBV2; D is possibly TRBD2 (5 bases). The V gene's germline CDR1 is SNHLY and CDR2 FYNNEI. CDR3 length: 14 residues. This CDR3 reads CASSNRASTDTQYF. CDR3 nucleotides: TGTGCCAGCAGCAACCGAGCTAGCACGGATACGCAGTATTTT.

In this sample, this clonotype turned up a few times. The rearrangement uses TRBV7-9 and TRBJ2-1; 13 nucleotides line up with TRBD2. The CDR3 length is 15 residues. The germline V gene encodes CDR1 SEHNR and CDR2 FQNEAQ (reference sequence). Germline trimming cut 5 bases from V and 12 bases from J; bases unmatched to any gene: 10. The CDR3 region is CASSPRLAGGLWQFF. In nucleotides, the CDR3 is TGTGCCAGCAGCCCTAGACTAGCGGGGGGTTTGTGGCAGTTCTTC.

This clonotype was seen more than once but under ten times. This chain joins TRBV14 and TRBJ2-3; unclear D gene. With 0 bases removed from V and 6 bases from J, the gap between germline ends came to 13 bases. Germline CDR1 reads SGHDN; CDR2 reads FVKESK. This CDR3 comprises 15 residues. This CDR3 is CASSQDIIAGDTQYF. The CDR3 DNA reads TGTGCCAGCAGCCAAGATATAATCGCCGGGGATACGCAGTATTTT.

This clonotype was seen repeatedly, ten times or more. The CDR3 sequence: CSDDSYGYTF. The CDR3 region has the DNA TGCAGCGACGACTCGTATGGCTACACCTTC. The chain has TRBV29-1 and TRBJ1-2; D gene uncertain. Germline lookup yields CDR1 SQVTM and CDR2 ANQGSEA. This CDR3 comprises 10 residues. V shed 7 bases and J shed 5 bases, with 8 bases lying between them. The full variable domain, with the rest looked up from reference TRBV29-1 and TRBJ1-2, is SAVISQKPSRDICQRGTSLTIQCQVDSQVTMMFWYRQQPGQSLTLIATANQGSEATYESGFVIDKFPISRPNLTFSTLTVSNMSPEDSSIYLCSDDSYGYTFGSGTRLTVV.

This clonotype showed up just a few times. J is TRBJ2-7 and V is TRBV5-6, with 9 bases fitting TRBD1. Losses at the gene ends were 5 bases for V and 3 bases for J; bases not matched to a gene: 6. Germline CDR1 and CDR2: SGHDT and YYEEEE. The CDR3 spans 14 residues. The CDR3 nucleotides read TGTGCCAGCAGACCCGGGACAGGGATCTACGAGCAGTACTTC. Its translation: CASRPGTGIYEQYF.

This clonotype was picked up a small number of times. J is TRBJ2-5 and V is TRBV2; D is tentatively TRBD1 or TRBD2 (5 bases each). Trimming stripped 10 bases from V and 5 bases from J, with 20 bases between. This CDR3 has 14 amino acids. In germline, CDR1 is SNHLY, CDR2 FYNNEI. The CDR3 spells CATQKNGARETQYF. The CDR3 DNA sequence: TGTGCCACACAAAAAAACGGGGCGAGGGAGACCCAGTACTTC.

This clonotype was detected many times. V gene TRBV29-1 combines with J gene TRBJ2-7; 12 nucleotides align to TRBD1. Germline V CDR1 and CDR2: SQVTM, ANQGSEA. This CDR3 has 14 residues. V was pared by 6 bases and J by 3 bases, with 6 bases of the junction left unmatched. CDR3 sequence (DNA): TGCAGCGTGGGGGGACAGGGGGCAAACTACGAGCAGTACTTC. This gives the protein CSVGGQGANYEQYF.

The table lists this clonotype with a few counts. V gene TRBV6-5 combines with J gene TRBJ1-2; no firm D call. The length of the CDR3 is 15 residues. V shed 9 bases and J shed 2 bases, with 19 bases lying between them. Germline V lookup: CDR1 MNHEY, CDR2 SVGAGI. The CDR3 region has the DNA TGTGCCAGTTTCGGTGTGGAGGATGTCAACTATGGCTACACCTTC. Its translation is CASFGVEDVNYGYTF.

The CDR3 loop reads CASSLDGAGMNTEAFF. CDR3 DNA: TGTGCCAGCAGCTTAGACGGGGCAGGGATGAACACTGAAGCTTTCTTT. The rearrangement links TRBV11-3 to TRBJ1-1; perhaps TRBD1 as D (5 bases). Germline V CDR1 and CDR2: SGHNT, YENEEA. V lost 0 bases and J 0 bases, leaving 11 bases between the germline ends. The CDR3 has 16 amino acids.

CDR3 in amino acids: CASSLAGAVYGYTF. CDR3 bases: TGTGCCAGCAGCTTAGCCGGGGCCGTCTATGGCTACACCTTC. The rearrangement links TRBV7-9 to TRBJ1-2; maybe TRBD1 (5 bases). CDR1 and CDR2 from the germline V gene are SEHNR and FQNEAQ (reference sequence). CDR3 length: 14 amino acids. V lost 0 bases to trimming and J lost 4 bases, with 9 bases between them.

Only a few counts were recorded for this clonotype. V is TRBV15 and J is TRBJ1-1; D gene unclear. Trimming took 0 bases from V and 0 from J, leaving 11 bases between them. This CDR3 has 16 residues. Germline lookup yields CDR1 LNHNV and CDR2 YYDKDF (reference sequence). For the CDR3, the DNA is TGTGCCACCAGCAGAGACCTCCTCCGGGTGAACACTGAAGCTTTCTTT. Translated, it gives CATSRDLLRVNTEAFF.

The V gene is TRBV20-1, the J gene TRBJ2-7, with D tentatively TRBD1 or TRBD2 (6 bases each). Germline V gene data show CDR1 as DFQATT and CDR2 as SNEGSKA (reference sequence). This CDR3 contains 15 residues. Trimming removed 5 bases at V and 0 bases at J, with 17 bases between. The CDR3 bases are TGCAGTGCTCCCCGCAGCACGGGGGCCTCCTACGAGCAGTACTTC. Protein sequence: CSAPRSTGASYEQYF.

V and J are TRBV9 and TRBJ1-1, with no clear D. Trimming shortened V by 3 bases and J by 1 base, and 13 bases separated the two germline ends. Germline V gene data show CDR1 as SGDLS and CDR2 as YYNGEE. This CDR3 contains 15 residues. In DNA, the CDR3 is TGTGCCAGCAGCGCCGCGGAGCGGGGGAACACTGAAGCTTTCTTT. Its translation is CASSAAERGNTEAFF.

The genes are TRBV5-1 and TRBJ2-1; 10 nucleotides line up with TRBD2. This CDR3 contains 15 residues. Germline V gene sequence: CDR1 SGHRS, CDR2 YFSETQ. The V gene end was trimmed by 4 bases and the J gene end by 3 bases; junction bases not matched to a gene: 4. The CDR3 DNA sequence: TGCGCCAGCAGCACACAGCGGGAGGGCTACAATGAGCAGTTCTTC. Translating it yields CASSTQREGYNEQFF.

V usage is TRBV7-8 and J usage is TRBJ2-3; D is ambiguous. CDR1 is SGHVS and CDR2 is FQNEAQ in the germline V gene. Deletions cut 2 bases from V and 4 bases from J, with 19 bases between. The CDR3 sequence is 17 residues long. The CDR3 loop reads CASSLILASQSPDTQYF. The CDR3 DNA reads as TGTGCCAGCAGCTTAATTTTGGCTAGTCAGTCGCCAGATACGCAGTATTTT.